This TCR beta chain was retrieved from a study of T cell repertoires in cytomegalovirus infection. From the reads, TCRdb called clonotypes with MiXCR, one entry per CDR3 protein. The sample records about 83,000 distinct CDR3 sequences, about 24% being singletons. Between the trimmed V and J ends, which lost 0 bases and 5 bases, there was a span of 8 bases. CDR3 length: 13 amino acids. The germline V gene has CDR1 SGHVS and CDR2 FNYEAQ. This clonotype was recorded at least ten times. Its target is not known. This chain links TRBV7-6 with TRBJ2-7; TRBD2 is a possible D gene (6 bases). This TCR was sampled from a human donor in good health (CMV status not recorded). Some clones in this sample may be carry-over from other donors' samples. The sample here was CD8+ T cells from cultured PBMCs, taken from culture after CMV antigen stimulation. CDR3 bases: TGTGCCAGCAGCTTAGCACGGAGGGACGAGCAGTACTTC. It yields the protein CASSLARRDEQYF.